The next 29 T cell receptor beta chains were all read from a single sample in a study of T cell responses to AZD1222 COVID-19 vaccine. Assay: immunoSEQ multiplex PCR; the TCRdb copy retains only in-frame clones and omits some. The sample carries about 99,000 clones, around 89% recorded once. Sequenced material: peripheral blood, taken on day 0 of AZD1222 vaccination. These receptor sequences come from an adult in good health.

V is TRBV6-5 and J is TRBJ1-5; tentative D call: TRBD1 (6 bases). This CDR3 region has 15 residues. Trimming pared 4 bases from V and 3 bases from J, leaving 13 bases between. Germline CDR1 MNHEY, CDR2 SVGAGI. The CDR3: CASSFGRGANQPQHF. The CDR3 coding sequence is TGTGCCAGCAGTTTTGGGAGGGGGGCCAATCAGCCCCAGCATTTT.

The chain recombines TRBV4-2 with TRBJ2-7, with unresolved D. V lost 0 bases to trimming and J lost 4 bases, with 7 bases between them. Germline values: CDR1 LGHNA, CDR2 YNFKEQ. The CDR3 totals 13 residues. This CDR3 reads CASSQDLTYEQYF. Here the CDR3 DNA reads TGTGCCAGCAGCCAAGATCTCACTTACGAGCAGTACTTC.

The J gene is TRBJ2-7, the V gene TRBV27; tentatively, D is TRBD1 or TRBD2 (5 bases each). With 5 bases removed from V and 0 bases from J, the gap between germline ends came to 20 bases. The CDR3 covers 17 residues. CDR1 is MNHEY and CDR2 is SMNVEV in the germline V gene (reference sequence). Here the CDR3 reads CASSPKTPGRNSYEQYF. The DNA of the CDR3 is TGTGCCAGCAGTCCCAAGACCCCGGGACGTAACTCCTACGAGCAGTACTTC.

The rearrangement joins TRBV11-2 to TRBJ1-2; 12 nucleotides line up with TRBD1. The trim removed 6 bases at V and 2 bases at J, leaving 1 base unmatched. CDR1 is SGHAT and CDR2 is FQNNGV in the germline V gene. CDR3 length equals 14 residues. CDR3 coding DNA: TGTGCCAGCAGGGGGACAGGGGGCAACTATGGCTACACCTTC. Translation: CASRGTGGNYGYTF.

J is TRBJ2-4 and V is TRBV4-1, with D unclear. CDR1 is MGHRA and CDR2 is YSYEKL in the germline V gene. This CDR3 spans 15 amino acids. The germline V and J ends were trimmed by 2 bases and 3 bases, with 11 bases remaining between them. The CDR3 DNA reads TGCGCCAGCAGCCAACTAGGGTTGTACAAAAACATTCAGTACTTC. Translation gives CASSQLGLYKNIQYF.

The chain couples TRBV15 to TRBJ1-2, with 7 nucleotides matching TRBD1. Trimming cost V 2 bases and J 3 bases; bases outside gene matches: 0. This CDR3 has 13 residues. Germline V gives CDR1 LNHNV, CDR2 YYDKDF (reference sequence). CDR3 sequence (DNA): TGTGCCACCAGCAGACAGGGGGACTATGGCTACACCTTC. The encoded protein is CATSRQGDYGYTF.

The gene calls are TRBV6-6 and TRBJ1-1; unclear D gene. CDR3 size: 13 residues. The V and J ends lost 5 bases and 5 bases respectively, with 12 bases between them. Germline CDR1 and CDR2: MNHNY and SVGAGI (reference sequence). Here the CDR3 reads CASSPDPGTEAFF. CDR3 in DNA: TGTGCCAGCAGTCCAGATCCGGGAACTGAAGCTTTCTTT.

CDR3 in amino acids: CASRGQYNEQFF. DNA of the CDR3: TGTGCCAGCAGGGGACAATACAATGAGCAGTTCTTC. The chain is built from TRBV28 and TRBJ2-1; possible D gene TRBD1, 6 bases. In germline, CDR1 is MDHEN, CDR2 SYDVKM. Deletions cut 6 bases from V and 4 bases from J, with 7 bases between. The CDR3 contains 12 residues.

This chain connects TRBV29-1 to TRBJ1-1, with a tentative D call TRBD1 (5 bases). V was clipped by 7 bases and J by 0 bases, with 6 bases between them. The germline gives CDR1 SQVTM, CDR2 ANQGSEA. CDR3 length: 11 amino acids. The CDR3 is CSGGMNTEAFF. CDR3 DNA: TGCAGCGGGGGCATGAACACTGAAGCTTTCTTT. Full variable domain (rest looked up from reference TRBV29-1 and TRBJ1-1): SAVISQKPSRDICQRGTSLTIQCQVDSQVTMMFWYRQQPGQSLTLIATANQGSEATYESGFVIDKFPISRPNLTFSTLTVSNMSPEDSSIYLCSGGMNTEAFFGQGTRLTVV.

The DNA for the CDR3 is TGTGCCAGCAGCCAAGGACTAGCGGGAGGAGGGACCGAGCAGTACTTC. Translating gives CASSQGLAGGGTEQYF. The chain employs TRBV3-1 (or the pseudogene TRBV3-2) and TRBJ2-7; 13 bases match TRBD2. The CDR3 contains 16 residues. Germline assignment: CDR1 LGHDT and CDR2 YNNKEL (reference sequence). V was pared by 1 base and J by 6 bases, with 6 bases of the junction left unmatched.

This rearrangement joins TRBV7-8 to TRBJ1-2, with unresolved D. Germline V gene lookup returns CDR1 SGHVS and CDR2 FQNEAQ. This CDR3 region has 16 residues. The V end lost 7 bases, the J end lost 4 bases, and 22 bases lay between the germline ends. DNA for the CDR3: TGTGCCAGCAACCCGTGGCAGGCCCAAGGAGGCTATGGCTACACCTTC. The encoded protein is CASNPWQAQGGYGYTF.

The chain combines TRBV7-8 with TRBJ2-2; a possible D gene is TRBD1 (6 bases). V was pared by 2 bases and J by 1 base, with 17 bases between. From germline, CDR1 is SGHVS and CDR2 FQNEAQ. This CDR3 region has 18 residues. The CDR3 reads CASSLTGFQGQNTGELFF. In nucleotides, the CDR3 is TGTGCCAGCAGCTTAACAGGGTTCCAGGGCCAGAACACCGGGGAGCTGTTTTTT.

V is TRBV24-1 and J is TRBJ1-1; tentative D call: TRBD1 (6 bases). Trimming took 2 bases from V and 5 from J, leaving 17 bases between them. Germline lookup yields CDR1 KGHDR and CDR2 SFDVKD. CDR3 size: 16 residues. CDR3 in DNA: TGTGCCACCAGTGATTACCCGGACAGCTGGTCAACTGAAGCTTTCTTT. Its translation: CATSDYPDSWSTEAFF.

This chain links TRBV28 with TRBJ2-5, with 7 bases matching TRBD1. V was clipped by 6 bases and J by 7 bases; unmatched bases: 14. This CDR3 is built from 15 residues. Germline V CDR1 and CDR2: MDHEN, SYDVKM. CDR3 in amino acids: CASRSGTEGRGTQYF. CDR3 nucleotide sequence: TGTGCCAGCAGATCCGGGACAGAGGGCCGAGGGACCCAGTACTTC.

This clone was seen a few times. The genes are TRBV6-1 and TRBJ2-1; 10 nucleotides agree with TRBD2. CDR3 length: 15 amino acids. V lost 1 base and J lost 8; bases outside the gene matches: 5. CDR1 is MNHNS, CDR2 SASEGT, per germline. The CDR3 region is CASSEEASGSHEQFF. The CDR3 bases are TGTGCCAGCAGTGAAGAGGCTAGCGGGAGCCATGAGCAGTTCTTC.

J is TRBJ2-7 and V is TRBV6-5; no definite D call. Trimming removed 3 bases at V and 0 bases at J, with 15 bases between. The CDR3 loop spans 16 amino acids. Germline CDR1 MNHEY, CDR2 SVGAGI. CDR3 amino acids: CASSYSRQDHSYEQYF. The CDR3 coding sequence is TGTGCCAGCAGTTATTCAAGGCAGGACCACTCCTACGAGCAGTACTTC.

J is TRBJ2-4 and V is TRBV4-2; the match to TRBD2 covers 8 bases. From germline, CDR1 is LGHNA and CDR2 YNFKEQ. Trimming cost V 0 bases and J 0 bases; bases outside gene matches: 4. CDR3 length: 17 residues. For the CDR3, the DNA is TGTGCCAGCAGCCAAGAAGGGCTAGCGGGAGCCAAAAACATTCAGTACTTC. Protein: CASSQEGLAGAKNIQYF.

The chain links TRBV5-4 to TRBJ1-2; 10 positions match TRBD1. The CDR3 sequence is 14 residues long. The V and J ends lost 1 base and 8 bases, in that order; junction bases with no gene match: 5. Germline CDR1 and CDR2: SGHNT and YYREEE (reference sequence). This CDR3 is CASSLLGQGEGYTF. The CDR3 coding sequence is TGTGCCAGCAGCTTGCTTGGACAGGGGGAAGGCTACACCTTC.

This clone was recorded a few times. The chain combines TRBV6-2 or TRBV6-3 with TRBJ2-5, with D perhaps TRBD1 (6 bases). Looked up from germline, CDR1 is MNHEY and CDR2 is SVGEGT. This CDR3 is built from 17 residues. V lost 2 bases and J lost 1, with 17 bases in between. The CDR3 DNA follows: TGTGCCAGCAGTTACGAGATGGTAATGGACAGCCAAGAGACCCAGTACTTC. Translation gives CASSYEMVMDSQETQYF.

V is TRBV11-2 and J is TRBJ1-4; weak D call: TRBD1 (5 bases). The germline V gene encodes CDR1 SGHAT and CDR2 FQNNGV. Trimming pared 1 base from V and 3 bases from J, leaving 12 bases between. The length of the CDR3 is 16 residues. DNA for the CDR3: TGTGCCAGCAGCTTAGCAGAGCGAGGGGCTAATGAAAAACTGTTTTTT. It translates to CASSLAERGANEKLFF.

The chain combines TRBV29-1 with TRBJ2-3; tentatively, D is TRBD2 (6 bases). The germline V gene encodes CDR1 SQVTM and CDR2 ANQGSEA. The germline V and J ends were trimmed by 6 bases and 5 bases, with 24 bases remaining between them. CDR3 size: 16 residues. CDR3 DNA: TGCAGCGTGGAGTCGTCAGGAGGGGTGATCAGAGATACGCAGTATTTT. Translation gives CSVESSGGVIRDTQYF.

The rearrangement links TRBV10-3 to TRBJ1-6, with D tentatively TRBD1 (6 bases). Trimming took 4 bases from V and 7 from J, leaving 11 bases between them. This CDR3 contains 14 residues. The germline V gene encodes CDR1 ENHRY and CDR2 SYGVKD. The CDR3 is CAISVPGENSPLHF. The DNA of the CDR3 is TGTGCCATCAGTGTCCCAGGGGAGAATTCACCCCTCCACTTT.

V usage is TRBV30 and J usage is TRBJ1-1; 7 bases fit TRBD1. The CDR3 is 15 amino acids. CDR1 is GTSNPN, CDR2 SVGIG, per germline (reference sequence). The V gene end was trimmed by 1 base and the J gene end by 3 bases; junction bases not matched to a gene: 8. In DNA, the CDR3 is TGTGCCTGGAGTGAAGCCGGGACAGTTCACACTGAAGCTTTCTTT. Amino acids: CAWSEAGTVHTEAFF.

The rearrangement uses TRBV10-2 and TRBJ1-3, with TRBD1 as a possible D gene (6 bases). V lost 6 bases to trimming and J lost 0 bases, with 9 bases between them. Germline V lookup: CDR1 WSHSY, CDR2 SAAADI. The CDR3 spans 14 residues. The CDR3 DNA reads TGCGCCAGCAGGGACAGCGACTCTGGAAACACCATATATTTT. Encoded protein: CASRDSDSGNTIYF.

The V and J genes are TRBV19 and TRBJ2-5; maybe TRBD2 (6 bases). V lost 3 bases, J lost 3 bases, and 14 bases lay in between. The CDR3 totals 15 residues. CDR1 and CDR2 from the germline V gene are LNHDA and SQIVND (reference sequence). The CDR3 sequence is CASSMRDHREETQYF. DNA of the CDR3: TGTGCCAGTAGTATGCGGGATCACCGGGAAGAGACCCAGTACTTC.

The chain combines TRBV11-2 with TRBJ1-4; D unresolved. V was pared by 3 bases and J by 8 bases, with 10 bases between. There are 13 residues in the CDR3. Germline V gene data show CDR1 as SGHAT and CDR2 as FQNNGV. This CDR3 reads CASSFRTGEKLFF. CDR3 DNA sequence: TGTGCCAGCAGCTTCAGGACGGGGGAAAAACTGTTTTTT.

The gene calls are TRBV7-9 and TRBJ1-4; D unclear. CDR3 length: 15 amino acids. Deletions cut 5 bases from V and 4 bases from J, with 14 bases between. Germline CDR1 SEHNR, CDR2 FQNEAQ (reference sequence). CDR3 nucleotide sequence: TGTGCCAGCAGCGCGGAAGCAAGGGTTAATGAAAAACTGTTTTTT. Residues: CASSAEARVNEKLFF.

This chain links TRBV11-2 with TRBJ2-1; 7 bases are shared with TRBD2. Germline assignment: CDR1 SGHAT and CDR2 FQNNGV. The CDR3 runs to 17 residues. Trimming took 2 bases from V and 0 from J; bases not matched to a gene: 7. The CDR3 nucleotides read TGTGCCAGCAGCTTACTATTATTAGCGGGCTCCTACAATGAGCAGTTCTTC. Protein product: CASSLLLLAGSYNEQFF.

The CDR3 here is CASSLVWDQPQHF. In nucleotides, the CDR3 is TGTGCCAGCAGCTTAGTGTGGGATCAGCCCCAGCATTTT. The rearrangement joins TRBV7-2 to TRBJ1-5; no clear D. The CDR3 is 13 residues long. Trimming pared 1 base from V and 5 bases from J, leaving 6 bases between. Per germline, CDR1 SGHTA and CDR2 FQGNSA.